One and the same sample provided the 7 T cell receptor beta chains below, sequenced in a study of shared clonotypes between healthy human individuals. Positive CCR7 selection of CD45RO-negative cells yielded the naive CD8 cells, and terminally differentiated effector memory CD45RA+ cells were excluded. Sequencing used immunoSEQ multiplex PCR; TCRdb keeps in-frame clones, though not all of them. This sample has hundreds of thousands of clones, with 90% to 97% found just once. Sequencing input: naive CD8+ T cells sorted from blood. The receptors here all came from a woman in her thirties in good health.

V and J are TRBV4-1 and TRBJ2-5; weak D call: TRBD2 (5 bases). The end of the DNA aligns better with TRBJ2-7, so the J call may be wrong. The CDR3 runs to 14 residues. Germline CDR1 is MGHRA and CDR2 is YSYEKL. CDR3 region: CASSQDPSSYEQYF. The CDR3 region has the DNA TGCGCCAGCAGCCAAGATCCTAGCAGCTACGAGCAGTACTTC.

Comment on this clone: The sample carries other DNA sequences with the same CDR3. CDR3 sequence reads: CASSETRTGANTEAFF. The CDR3 coding sequence is TGTGCCAGCAGTGAAACTAGGACAGGGGCGAACACTGAAGCTTTCTTT. The gene calls are TRBV2 and TRBJ1-1; 9 bases fit TRBD1. Losses at the gene ends were 2 bases for V and 1 base for J; bases not matched to a gene: 5. The V gene's germline CDR1 is SNHLY and CDR2 FYNNEI. The CDR3 contains 16 residues.

The V call is TRBV7-9, the J call TRBJ2-3; D possibly matches TRBD1 or TRBD2 (6 bases each). Trimming took 1 base from V and 11 from J, leaving 16 bases between them. CDR3 length: 14 amino acids. CDR1 is SEHNR and CDR2 is FQNEAQ in the germline V gene (reference sequence). The CDR3 bases are TGTGCCAGCAGCTTAGTTCTGGCGGGACACGGGCAGTATTTT. Encoded protein: CASSLVLAGHGQYF.

This sequence joins TRBV5-4 and TRBJ2-7, with D perhaps TRBD2 (5 bases). Trimming removed 3 bases at V and 3 bases at J, with 10 bases between. This CDR3 has 13 amino acids. Germline CDR1 and CDR2: SGHNT and YYREEE (reference sequence). CDR3 sequence (DNA): TGTGCCAGCAGCTGGACTGGGAACTACGAGCAGTACTTC. Its translation: CASSWTGNYEQYF.

V gene TRBV4-1 combines with J gene TRBJ1-1; no definite D call. Germline values: CDR1 MGHRA, CDR2 YSYEKL. The ends were cut back, 1 base at V and 2 bases at J, with 14 bases in the middle. This CDR3 is 16 amino acids long. CDR3 nucleotides: TGCGCCAGCAGCCAAGTTGGGCCAGTGAGAAACACTGAAGCTTTCTTT. Protein: CASSQVGPVRNTEAFF.

The CDR3 DNA sequence: TGTGCCAGCAGCCAAGGGCTAGGTAGCACAGATACGCAGTATTTT. Its translation: CASSQGLGSTDTQYF. V usage is TRBV4-2 and J usage is TRBJ2-3, with D unresolved. Trimming stripped 1 base from V and 0 bases from J, with 8 bases between. The CDR3 sequence is 15 residues long. Germline V gene lookup returns CDR1 LGHNA and CDR2 YNFKEQ.

This sequence joins TRBV15 and TRBJ2-7, with D perhaps TRBD1 (6 bases). Deletions cut 3 bases from V and 0 bases from J, with 9 bases between. Germline CDR1 and CDR2: LNHNV and YYDKDF (reference sequence). CDR3 length: 14 amino acids. CDR3 sequence (DNA): TGTGCCACCAGCAGTGACAGGCCCTCCTACGAGCAGTACTTC. Translated, it gives CATSSDRPSYEQYF.